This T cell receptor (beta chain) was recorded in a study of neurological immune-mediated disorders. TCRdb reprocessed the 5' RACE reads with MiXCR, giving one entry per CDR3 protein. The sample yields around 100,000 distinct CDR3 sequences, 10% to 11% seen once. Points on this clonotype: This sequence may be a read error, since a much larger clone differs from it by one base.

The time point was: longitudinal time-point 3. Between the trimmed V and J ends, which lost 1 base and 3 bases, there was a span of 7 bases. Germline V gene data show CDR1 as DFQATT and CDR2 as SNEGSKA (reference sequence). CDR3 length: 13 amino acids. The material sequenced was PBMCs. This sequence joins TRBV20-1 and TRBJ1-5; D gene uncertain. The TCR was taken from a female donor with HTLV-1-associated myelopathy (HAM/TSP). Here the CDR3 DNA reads TGCAGTGCTAGAGTCCTGGACAATCAGCCCCAGCATTTT. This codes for CSARVLDNQPQHF.